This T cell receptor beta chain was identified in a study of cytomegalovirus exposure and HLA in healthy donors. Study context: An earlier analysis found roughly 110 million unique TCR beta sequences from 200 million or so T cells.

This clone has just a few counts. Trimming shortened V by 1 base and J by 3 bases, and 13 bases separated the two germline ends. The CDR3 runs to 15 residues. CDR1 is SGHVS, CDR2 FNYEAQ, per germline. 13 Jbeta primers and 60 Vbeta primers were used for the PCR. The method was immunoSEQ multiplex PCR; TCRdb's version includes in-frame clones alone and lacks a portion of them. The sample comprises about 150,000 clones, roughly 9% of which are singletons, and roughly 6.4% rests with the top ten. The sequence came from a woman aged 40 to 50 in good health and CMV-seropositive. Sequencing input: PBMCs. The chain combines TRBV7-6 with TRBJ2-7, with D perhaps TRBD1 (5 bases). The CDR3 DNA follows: TGTGCCAGCAGCTTAGACCAGGGTGCGATCTACGAGCAGTACTTC. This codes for CASSLDQGAIYEQYF.